The rows below give T cell receptor beta chains drawn from one sample of a study of cytomegalovirus exposure and HLA in healthy donors. The repertoire was sequenced with immunoSEQ multiplex PCR; TCRdb's copy has only in-frame clones and lacks some. The table includes about 100,000 clones, around 83% detected once. The sequenced sample consisted of PBMCs. Every receptor here comes from a woman younger than 35 in good health and CMV-seronegative. The CDR3 runs from the conserved cysteine through the conserved F or W. The order of the fields is V gene, D gene, J gene, clone size, CDR3 protein, CDR3 DNA. A D gene is named only where the DNA matches it firmly. Expanded clones are given a class, and other clones once, few, many or no size at all.

V: TRBV15; D: TRBD1; J: TRBJ2-1; size: .; CDR3: CATSRDEGNAGGNEQFF; DNA: TGTGCCACCAGCAGAGATGAGGGCAATGCAGGGGGCAATGAGCAGTTCTTC
V: TRBV7-9; D: TRBD1; J: TRBJ2-7; size: .; CDR3: CASSPFRDRGHEQYF; DNA: TGTGCCAGCAGCCCATTCCGGGACAGGGGACACGAGCAGTACTTC
V: TRBV27; D: .; J: TRBJ2-2; size: .; CDR3: CASTNTETRNTGELFF; DNA: TGTGCCAGCACCAACACCGAGACTAGAAACACCGGGGAGCTGTTTTTT
V: TRBV27; D: TRBD2; J: TRBJ2-5; size: .; CDR3: CASSSAGTTETQYF; DNA: TGTGCCAGCAGTTCGGCCGGGACTACGGAGACCCAGTACTTC
V: TRBV19; D: TRBD1; J: TRBJ2-7; size: .; CDR3: CASSIGGQGGYEQYF; DNA: TGTGCCAGTAGTATCGGAGGACAGGGCGGCTACGAGCAGTACTTC
V: TRBV28; D: TRBD1; J: TRBJ1-3; size: once; CDR3: CASSSRTGIGNTIYF; DNA: TGTGCCAGCAGTTCAAGGACAGGGATAGGAAACACCATATATTTT
V: TRBV30; D: TRBD1; J: TRBJ1-2; size: .; CDR3: CAWSVGTGASYGYTF; DNA: TGTGCCTGGAGTGTAGGAACAGGGGCAAGCTATGGCTACACCTTC
V: TRBV6-1; D: .; J: TRBJ1-5; size: .; CDR3: CASSGQYSNQPQHF; DNA: TGTGCCAGCAGTGGACAGTATAGCAATCAGCCCCAGCATTTT
V: TRBV10-2; D: TRBD1; J: TRBJ1-1; size: .; CDR3: CASRDRGAIVAFF; DNA: TGCGCCAGCAGGGACAGGGGCGCGATTGTTGCTTTCTTT
V: TRBV15; D: TRBD2; J: TRBJ2-1; size: once; CDR3: CATSRDGGGTYNEQFF; DNA: TGTGCCACCAGCAGAGATGGCGGGGGGACCTACAATGAGCAGTTCTTC
V: TRBV19; D: TRBD2; J: TRBJ2-2; size: .; CDR3: CASTNQGRFSGRVEAGELFF; DNA: TGTGCCAGTACTAATCAAGGGAGATTTAGCGGGAGGGTGGAGGCCGGGGAGCTGTTTTTT
V: TRBV2; D: TRBD1; J: TRBJ2-1; size: .; CDR3: CASSRTGSYNEQFF; DNA: TGTGCCAGCAGTAGGACAGGGTCCTACAATGAGCAGTTCTTC
V: TRBV27; D: TRBD1; J: TRBJ2-1; size: .; CDR3: CASSLARTGWSLYNEQFF; DNA: TGTGCCAGCAGTTTAGCCAGGACAGGGTGGTCCCTCTACAATGAGCAGTTCTTC
V: TRBV6-5; D: .; J: TRBJ2-5; size: .; CDR3: CASSYYAFWETQYF; DNA: TGTGCCAGCAGTTATTACGCGTTTTGGGAGACCCAGTACTTC
V: TRBV5-1; D: .; J: TRBJ2-2; size: .; CDR3: CASSVSGGGNTGELFF; DNA: TGCGCCAGCAGCGTCTCAGGGGGAGGGAACACCGGGGAGCTGTTTTTT
V: TRBV4-2; D: TRBD1; J: TRBJ1-1; size: once; CDR3: CASSQAMGQGPYSLDTEAFF; DNA: TGTGCCAGCAGCCAAGCTATGGGACAGGGGCCCTACAGCTTAGACACTGAAGCTTTCTTT
V: TRBV6-5; D: TRBD1; J: TRBJ2-7; size: .; CDR3: CASTLSGTGTYEQYF; DNA: TGTGCCAGCACCCTATCCGGGACAGGGACCTACGAGCAGTACTTC
V: TRBV7-9; D: TRBD2; J: TRBJ2-1; size: .; CDR3: CASSSLAGLSEQFF; DNA: TGTGCCAGCAGCTCGCTAGCGGGACTCAGTGAGCAGTTCTTC
V: TRBV11-2; D: .; J: TRBJ2-7; size: .; CDR3: CASSYALTYEQYF; DNA: TGTGCCAGCAGTTACGCGTTAACCTACGAGCAGTACTTC
V: TRBV7-9; D: TRBD1; J: TRBJ1-1; size: .; CDR3: CASSGQGARTEAFF; DNA: TGTGCCAGCAGCGGACAGGGGGCTCGCACTGAAGCTTTCTTT
V: TRBV4-2; D: TRBD2; J: TRBJ2-2; size: .; CDR3: CASSQISGESGGELFF; DNA: TGTGCCAGCAGCCAGATTAGCGGGGAGTCCGGCGGGGAGCTGTTTTTT
V: TRBV5-6; D: .; J: TRBJ2-7; size: .; CDR3: CASSFRTGSREQYF; DNA: TGTGCCAGCAGCTTTCGTACAGGGTCCCGCGAGCAGTACTTC
V: TRBV7-8; D: .; J: TRBJ2-3; size: .; CDR3: CASSLHGDTQYF; DNA: TGTGCCAGCAGCTTACACGGGGATACGCAGTATTTT
V: TRBV11-2; D: .; J: TRBJ2-1; size: .; CDR3: CASSLSGDEQFF; DNA: TGTGCCAGCAGCCTATCAGGGGATGAGCAGTTCTTC
V: TRBV28; D: TRBD1; J: TRBJ1-5; size: .; CDR3: CASRPDRGAQHF; DNA: TGTGCCAGCAGGCCGGACAGGGGAGCCCAGCATTTT
V: TRBV6-5; D: .; J: TRBJ2-3; size: .; CDR3: CASSYLQGTDTQYF; DNA: TGTGCCAGCAGTTATCTGCAGGGCACAGATACGCAGTATTTT
V: TRBV28; D: .; J: TRBJ2-7; size: .; CDR3: CASSRTYYEQYF; DNA: TGTGCCAGCAGTCGAACTTACTACGAGCAGTACTTC
V: TRBV6-4; D: TRBD2; J: TRBJ2-3; size: .; CDR3: CASSVLGGSDTQYF; DNA: TGTGCCAGCAGTGTACTCGGGGGGTCGGATACGCAGTATTTT
V: TRBV5-1; D: TRBD2; J: TRBJ2-7; size: .; CDR3: CASSLAGGVYEQYF; DNA: TGCGCCAGCAGCCTGGCGGGGGGGGTCTACGAGCAGTACTTC
V: TRBV25-1; D: .; J: TRBJ2-1; size: .; CDR3: CATRGGGHNEQFF; DNA: TGTGCCACCAGAGGTGGAGGCCACAATGAGCAGTTCTTC
V: TRBV7-7; D: .; J: TRBJ2-1; size: .; CDR3: CASSLRQRNEQFF; DNA: TGTGCCAGCAGCTTACGTCAGCGTAATGAGCAGTTCTTC
V: TRBV7-2; D: .; J: TRBJ1-2; size: .; CDR3: CASSLRHSERYGYTF; DNA: TGTGCCAGCAGCTTGAGGCATTCCGAGAGGTATGGCTACACCTTC
V: TRBV13; D: .; J: TRBJ2-5; size: .; CDR3: CASSSPDQETQYF; DNA: TGTGCCAGCAGCTCCCCTGATCAGGAGACCCAGTACTTC
V: TRBV28; D: .; J: TRBJ2-7; size: .; CDR3: CASSLEARFPYEQYF; DNA: TGTGCCAGCAGTTTAGAGGCTAGATTTCCCTACGAGCAGTACTTC
V: TRBV4-2; D: .; J: TRBJ1-5; size: .; CDR3: CASSQDWEGWDNQPQHF; DNA: TGTGCCAGCAGCCAAGATTGGGAGGGTTGGGACAATCAGCCCCAGCATTTT
V: TRBV29-1; D: TRBD2; J: TRBJ2-3; size: .; CDR3: CSVEVRGGGTDTQYF; DNA: TGCAGCGTTGAAGTCCGGGGGGGAGGCACAGATACGCAGTATTTT
V: TRBV15; D: .; J: TRBJ1-5; size: .; CDR3: CATSQGRGFNQPQHF; DNA: TGTGCCACCAGCCAAGGCCGGGGGTTCAATCAGCCCCAGCATTTT
V: TRBV5-1; D: TRBD2; J: TRBJ2-3; size: .; CDR3: CASSSNPEKRDPSTDTQYF; DNA: TGCGCCAGCAGCTCGAACCCGGAGAAGCGGGACCCGAGCACAGATACGCAGTATTTT
V: TRBV5-1; D: TRBD2; J: TRBJ2-4; size: .; CDR3: CASSLHTPGLAFAKNIQYF; DNA: TGCGCCAGCAGCTTGCATACTCCGGGACTAGCATTCGCCAAAAACATTCAGTACTTC
V: TRBV7-3; D: .; J: TRBJ2-2; size: .; CDR3: CASSLGVGELFF; DNA: TGTGCCAGCAGCCTAGGAGTGGGGGAGCTGTTTTTT